This T cell receptor (beta chain) emerged from a study of beta chain features in type 1 diabetes. Germline V gives CDR1 SGHRS, CDR2 YFSETQ. The CDR3 runs 13 residues. The V and J ends lost 4 bases and 1 base respectively, with 8 bases between them. Every bit of the isolated RNA underwent reverse transcription, so sequencing read expressed TCRB transcripts. The repertoire was sequenced with immunoSEQ multiplex PCR; TCRdb's copy has only in-frame clones and lacks some. The table records approximately 260,000 clones, about 20% of them present only once. As to this clone: Its antigen is undetermined.

The study's findings and limits: Across all four CD4+ subsets, people with type 1 diabetes showed modestly shorter TCRB CDR3s.

The source material was naive CD4+ T cells from blood. This clonotype was sampled from a woman aged 35 to 49 with type 1 diabetes. This chain joins TRBV5-1 and TRBJ1-1, with D hard to call. The CDR3 loop is CASSRRQNTEAFF. For the CDR3, the DNA is TGCGCCAGCAGCCGACGACAGAACACTGAAGCTTTCTTT.